This T cell receptor beta chain appears in the sequencing data of a study of cytomegalovirus exposure and HLA in healthy donors. Germline CDR1 reads SGHDT; CDR2 reads YYEEEE. CDR3 length equals 13 residues. Trimming shortened V by 3 bases and J by 1 base, and 7 bases separated the two germline ends. Whole-study results and caveats: CMV antigen specificity of three CMV-associated chains was confirmed in vitro. The classifier was said to identify cytomegalovirus status with high specificity and sensitivity. Most sequenced TCRs were rare (though some public TCRs occurred in many donors). Some 150 TCR beta chains were listed as cytomegalovirus-associated.

Repertoires were generated with immunoSEQ multiplex PCR, while TCRdb's copy carries only in-frame clones and drops some. The sample consists of under 75,000 clones, around 81% of them appearing once. Comment on this clone: Antigen: not known.

This sequence originates from a man aged 25-45 years in good health and CMV-seronegative. The source material was PBMCs. J is TRBJ1-1 and V is TRBV5-6; D is uncertain. DNA for the CDR3: TGTGCCAGCAGCTACTCAGGGAACACTGAAGCTTTCTTT. Its translation: CASSYSGNTEAFF.